The 23 T cell receptor beta chains below come from one sample, sequenced in a study of T cells in Graves' hyperthyroidism and ophthalmopathy. From RNA transcripts, TCR beta CDR3 regions were amplified. The TCR CDR3 first-round RT-PCR relied on the HTBI primer set. MiXCR, applied by TCRdb to the multiplex PCR reads, yields one record per CDR3 protein. The sample contains about half a million distinct CDR3 sequences, roughly 15% of which appear only once. Material: blood. The origin of the receptors is a woman aged 30 to 39 with Graves' ophthalmopathy.

This clonotype was seen a few times. This rearrangement joins TRBV27 to TRBJ2-1; no firm D call. V gave up 8 bases and J gave up 5 bases, with 16 bases separating them. The V gene's germline CDR1 is MNHEY and CDR2 SMNVEV (reference sequence). This CDR3 spans 14 amino acids. The DNA of the CDR3 is TGTGCCAGCGCCCTGAGGATCCCCCACAATGAGCAGTTCTTC. It encodes CASALRIPHNEQFF.

This clonotype was detected ten times or more. The V call is TRBV7-2, the J call TRBJ2-3, with D uncertain. The V end was cut by 0 bases, the J end by 4 bases, with 8 bases between. Germline values: CDR1 SGHTA, CDR2 FQGNSA. This CDR3 region has 14 residues. CDR3 DNA sequence: TGTGCCAGCAGCTTAGCTGTAGGTTCAGATACGCAGTATTTT. The encoded protein is CASSLAVGSDTQYF.

This clonotype came up a few times. The CDR3 region has the DNA TGTGCCAGCAGGTATGGAGGGGGGTACACTGAAGCTTTCTTT. This sequence encodes CASRYGGGYTEAFF. V is TRBV11-2 and J is TRBJ1-1; TRBD1 might be the D (6 bases). V was pared by 6 bases and J by 3 bases, with 14 bases between. CDR1 SGHAT and CDR2 FQNNGV come from the germline V gene. The CDR3 has 14 residues.

The chain combines TRBV6-1 with TRBJ2-7; perhaps TRBD2 as D (6 bases). CDR3 size: 15 residues. Trimming removed 5 bases at V and 3 bases at J, with 17 bases between. Germline CDR1 is MNHNS and CDR2 is SASEGT. The CDR3 sequence is CASSLMEGLGYEQYF. The CDR3 coding sequence is TGTGCCAGCAGTCTAATGGAGGGTTTGGGCTACGAGCAGTACTTC.

J is TRBJ1-6 and V is TRBV28; TRBD1 matches at 9 bases. V lost 3 bases and J lost 11; bases outside the gene matches: 5. Looked up from germline, CDR1 is MDHEN and CDR2 is SYDVKM. The CDR3 is 14 amino acids. The CDR3 region is CASSLGQGGTPLHF. In DNA form, the CDR3 reads TGTGCCAGCAGTTTGGGACAGGGAGGGACACCCCTCCACTTT.

This rearrangement joins TRBV20-1 to TRBJ2-1; D may match TRBD1 or TRBD2 (5 bases each). The CDR3 totals 17 residues. In germline, CDR1 is DFQATT, CDR2 SNEGSKA (reference sequence). V lost 3 bases, J lost 8 bases, and 26 bases lay in between. The CDR3 region has the DNA TGCAGTGCTAGTCCGGGACCCCCCCAGCGAACGGTGGATGAGCAGTTCTTC. Translating it yields CSASPGPPQRTVDEQFF.

This clonotype showed up many times. This chain connects TRBV11-2 to TRBJ2-2, with D unresolved. The CDR3 runs 14 residues. Germline CDR1 is SGHAT and CDR2 is FQNNGV. V lost 4 bases and J 5 bases, leaving 11 bases between the germline ends. CDR3 amino acids: CASSSSVGTGELFF. The CDR3 DNA is TGTGCCAGCAGCTCGAGCGTTGGTACCGGGGAGCTGTTTTTT.

The chain has TRBV5-6 and TRBJ2-3; D not certain. This CDR3 comprises 14 residues. V dropped 5 bases and J dropped 5 bases, with 15 bases sitting between them. Germline V gene lookup returns CDR1 SGHDT and CDR2 YYEEEE. The CDR3 sequence: CASSHSGRGDTQYF. In nucleotides, the CDR3 is TGTGCCAGCAGTCACTCCGGGCGAGGAGATACGCAGTATTTT. The full variable domain, its missing parts supplied by reference TRBV5-6 and TRBJ2-3, is DAGVTQSPTHLIKTRGQQVTLRCSPKSGHDTVSWYQQALGQGPQFIFQYYEEEERQRGNFPDRFSGHQFPNYSSELNVNALLLGDSALYLCASSHSGRGDTQYFGPGTRLTVL.

This clonotype occurred many times. This chain uses TRBV5-6 with TRBJ2-3, with 8 bases that match TRBD2. Trimming cost V 1 base and J 4 bases; bases outside gene matches: 5. CDR3 length: 15 amino acids. The germline gives CDR1 SGHDT, CDR2 YYEEEE. The CDR3 nucleotides read TGTGCCAGCAGCTTGTCCCTAGCGGGTCCAGATACGCAGTATTTT. Protein sequence: CASSLSLAGPDTQYF.

This clonotype has only a few counts. The V and J genes are TRBV4-1 and TRBJ2-1; maybe TRBD2 (6 bases). Trimming removed 6 bases from V and 2 bases from J, with 29 bases in between. Germline V gene data show CDR1 as MGHRA and CDR2 as YSYEKL. The CDR3 runs 20 residues. The CDR3 region is CASRLHPTGVAFLTYNEQFF. The CDR3 DNA is TGCGCCAGCAGACTTCATCCAACGGGAGTAGCATTTCTCACCTACAATGAGCAGTTCTTC.

The CDR3 DNA follows: TGCGCCAGCAGCTTGGGGACAGGGACAGGCCAAGAGACCCAGTACTTC. Its translation is CASSLGTGTGQETQYF. V usage is TRBV5-1 and J usage is TRBJ2-5; 8 bases map to TRBD1. The CDR3 runs 16 residues. The V and J ends lost 0 bases and 1 base, in that order; junction bases with no gene match: 5. From germline, CDR1 is SGHRS and CDR2 YFSETQ.

The genes are TRBV7-9 and TRBJ1-1; no definite D call. The CDR3 consists of 14 residues. Germline V gives CDR1 SEHNR, CDR2 FQNEAQ (reference sequence). V was trimmed by 3 bases and J by 9 bases, leaving 17 bases between them. Here the CDR3 DNA reads TGTGCCAGCAGCTTGGCCAGGAAGGTGACGCAAGCTTTCTTT. Translation: CASSLARKVTQAFF. The variable domain in full, completed from reference TRBV7-9 and TRBJ1-1, reads DTGVSQNPRHKITKRGQNVTFRCDPISEHNRLYWYRQTLGQGPEFLTYFQNEAQLEKSRLLSDRFSAERPKGSFSTLEIQRTEQGDSAMYLCASSLARKVTQAFFGQGTRLTVV.

This chain joins TRBV6-5 and TRBJ2-2; D might be TRBD1 or TRBD2, each matching 5 bases. This CDR3 is built from 16 residues. V lost 2 bases and J 7 bases, leaving 17 bases between the germline ends. Germline values: CDR1 MNHEY, CDR2 SVGAGI. The CDR3, as DNA: TGTGCCAGCAGTTACCCCTCGAGGGGAGTAAGCGGGGAGCTGTTTTTT. This sequence encodes CASSYPSRGVSGELFF.

The V call is TRBV14, the J call TRBJ2-3, with 10 bases fitting TRBD2. Germline V gene data show CDR1 as SGHDN and CDR2 as FVKESK. With V trimmed by 0 bases and J by 5 bases, 8 bases remained unmatched. The CDR3 loop spans 17 amino acids. CDR3 DNA sequence: TGTGCCAGCAGCCAAGACCGACCGGGACTAGCGAGAGATACGCAGTATTTT. This gives the protein CASSQDRPGLARDTQYF.

As regards this clonotype: This may stem from a read error, because a much larger clone lies one nucleotide away. The rearrangement joins TRBV28 to TRBJ1-5; D is perhaps TRBD1 (5 bases). The CDR3 totals 12 residues. Deletions cut 3 bases from V and 9 bases from J, with 9 bases between. CDR1 and CDR2 from the germline V gene are MDHEN and SYDVKM. The CDR3, as DNA: TGTGCCAGCAGTTTCGGGGCGCCGCCCCAGCATTTT. This codes for CASSFGAPPQHF.

The V gene is TRBV24-1, the J gene TRBJ2-3, with TRBD2 as a possible D gene (6 bases). Trimming pared 4 bases from V and 1 base from J, leaving 8 bases between. The CDR3 covers 14 residues. Germline V gives CDR1 KGHDR, CDR2 SFDVKD. As DNA, the CDR3 is TGTGCCACCAGTGACCCTAGCGGCACAGATACGCAGTATTTT. Its protein is CATSDPSGTDTQYF.

This clonotype was picked up one time. A much bigger clone sits one base away, suggesting this may be a read error. The rearrangement links TRBV11-2 to TRBJ2-5; D perhaps matches TRBD2 (7 bases). The CDR3 length is 14 residues. Germline lookup yields CDR1 SGHAT and CDR2 FQNNGV. The CDR3 sequence is CASRQGGATETQCF. CDR3 DNA: TGTGCCAGCAGGCAAGGGGGGGCCACAGAGACCCAGTGCTTC.

For this clonotype: One end of the junction does not line up with germline, which may come from a read error. The chain couples TRBV28 to TRBJ1-5; D remains ambiguous. Germline V gene lookup returns CDR1 MDHEN and CDR2 SYDVKM. This CDR3 has 15 amino acids. The CDR3 bases are TGTGCCAGCAGTTTATGGGTTCAGAGCAATCAGTCCCAGCATTTT. It is translated as CASSLWVQSNQSQHF.

There are many counts of this clonotype. This chain uses TRBV2 with TRBJ2-1; 8 bases are a match to TRBD2. The CDR3 spans 17 residues. V lost 7 bases, J lost 3 bases, and 14 bases stayed unmatched. Germline V lookup: CDR1 SNHLY, CDR2 FYNNEI. CDR3 bases: TGTGCCAGCAAGGGGACTAGGGTTGCGGGAGACTACAATGAGCAGTTCTTC. Its translation is CASKGTRVAGDYNEQFF.

This clonotype occurred many times. The chain links TRBV2 to TRBJ2-1; 8 bases match TRBD1. Losses at the gene ends were 10 bases for V and 10 bases for J; bases not matched to a gene: 9. The CDR3 is 12 amino acids. CDR1 and CDR2 (germline): SNHLY, FYNNEI. CDR3 sequence (DNA): TGTGCCATAAGACAGGGGACCAGGGAGCAGTTCTTC. Its translation is CAIRQGTREQFF.

This chain links TRBV24-1 with TRBJ2-5; 9 bases are shared with TRBD1. Per the germline V gene, CDR1 is KGHDR and CDR2 is SFDVKD. The J segment lost 3 bases and the V segment lost 3 bases, leaving 4 bases of the junction unmatched. The CDR3 totals 15 residues. CDR3 loop: CATSDHRDREETQYF. The CDR3 coding sequence is TGTGCCACCAGTGATCACCGGGACAGGGAAGAGACCCAGTACTTC.

This CDR3 reads CASSAPGQGYQPQHF. The CDR3 nucleotides are TGTGCCAGTAGTGCGCCGGGACAGGGGTATCAGCCCCAGCATTTT. The chain has TRBV19 and TRBJ1-5; 10 bases match TRBD1. Germline V gives CDR1 LNHDA, CDR2 SQIVND (reference sequence). The CDR3 is 15 amino acids. The ends lost 5 bases at V and 5 bases at J; junction bases unmatched: 6.

As concerns this clonotype: A much more abundant neighbour one base away suggests this may be a read error. This is likely a read error, given that the CDR3 carries no conserved phenylalanine or tryptophan at its end. The chain is built from TRBV18 and TRBJ2-1, with D possibly TRBD2 on 6 matching bases. With 1 base removed from V and 5 bases from J, the gap between germline ends came to 9 bases. Germline-derived CDR1 and CDR2 are KGHSH and LQKENI. The CDR3 extends over 14 amino acids. The CDR3 spells CASSPLAGNNEQFL. For the CDR3, the DNA is TGTGCCAGCTCACCACTTGCGGGAAACAATGAGCAGTTCCTC.